This TCR beta chain derives from a study of T cells in Graves' hyperthyroidism and ophthalmopathy. The wider study: Peripheral blood was obtained at initial diagnosis, preceding any treatment.

Looked up from germline, CDR1 is SGHNT and CDR2 is YENEEA. The V gene lost 4 bases and the J gene lost 0 bases, with 2 bases spanning the gap. The CDR3 has 12 residues. The sample holds many counts of this clonotype. Its antigen is still unknown. Overall study findings and caveats: A model using 13 V-J features told ophthalmopathy apart from stable hyperthyroidism.

Hyperthyroidism in the patients, aged 18 to 65, was newly diagnosed and under 2 months in duration. PBMCs stemmed from 8.5 to 10 ml fresh peripheral blood. RNA transcripts provided the source from which TCR beta CDR3 regions were amplified. Using the HTBI primer set, a first-round RT-PCR was run on the TCR CDR3. TCRdb reanalysed the multiplex PCR reads using MiXCR and keeps one entry per CDR3 protein. There are about 250,000 distinct CDR3 sequences in the sample; approximately 14% occur only once, and around 30% lies in the top ten. J is TRBJ2-3 and V is TRBV11-3, with D unclear. The TCR originated in a woman between 45 and 60 years old with Graves' hyperthyroidism that later progressed to Graves' ophthalmopathy. Material: blood. CDR3 nucleotide sequence: TGTGCCAGCAGCTCCAGCACAGATACGCAGTATTTT. This encodes CASSSSTDTQYF. Full variable domain (missing parts from reference TRBV11-3 and TRBJ2-3): EAGVVQSPRYKIIEKKQPVAFWCNPISGHNTLYWYLQNLGQGPELLIRYENEEAVDDSQLPKDRFSAERLKGVDSTLKIQPAELGDSAVYLCASSSSTDTQYFGPGTRLTVL.